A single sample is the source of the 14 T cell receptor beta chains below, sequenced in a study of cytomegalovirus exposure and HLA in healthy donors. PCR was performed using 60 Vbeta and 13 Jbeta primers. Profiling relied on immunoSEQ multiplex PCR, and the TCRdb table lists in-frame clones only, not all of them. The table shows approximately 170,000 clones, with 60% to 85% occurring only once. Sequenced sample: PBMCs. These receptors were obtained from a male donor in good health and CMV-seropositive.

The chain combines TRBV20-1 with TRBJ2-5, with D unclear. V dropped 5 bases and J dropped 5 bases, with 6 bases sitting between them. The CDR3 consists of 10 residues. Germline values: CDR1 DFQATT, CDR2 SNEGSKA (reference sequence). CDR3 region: CSAPRETQYF. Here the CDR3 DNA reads TGCAGTGCTCCCCGGGAGACCCAGTACTTC.

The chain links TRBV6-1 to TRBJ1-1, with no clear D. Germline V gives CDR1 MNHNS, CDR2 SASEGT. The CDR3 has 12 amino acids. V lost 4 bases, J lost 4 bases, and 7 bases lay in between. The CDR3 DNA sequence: TGTGCCAGCAGTGTAGGAGTCACTGAAGCTTTCTTT. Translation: CASSVGVTEAFF.

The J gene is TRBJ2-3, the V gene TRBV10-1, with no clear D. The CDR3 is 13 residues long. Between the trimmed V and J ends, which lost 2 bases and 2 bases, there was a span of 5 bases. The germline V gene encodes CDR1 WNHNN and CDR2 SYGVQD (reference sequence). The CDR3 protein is CASSEEITDTQYF. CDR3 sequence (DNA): TGCGCCAGCAGTGAGGAGATCACAGATACGCAGTATTTT.

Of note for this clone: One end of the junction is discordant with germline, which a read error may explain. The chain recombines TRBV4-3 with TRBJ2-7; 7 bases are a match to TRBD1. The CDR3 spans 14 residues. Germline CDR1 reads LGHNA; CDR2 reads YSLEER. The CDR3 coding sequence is TGCGCCAGCAGCCAGAGGGCATCTGGGACAGCCGTTATATTC. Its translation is CASSQRASGTAVIF.

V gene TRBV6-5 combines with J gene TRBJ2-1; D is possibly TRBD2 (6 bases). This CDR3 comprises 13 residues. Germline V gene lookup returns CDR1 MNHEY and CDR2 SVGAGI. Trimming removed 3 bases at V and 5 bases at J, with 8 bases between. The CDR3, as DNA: TGTGCCAGCAGTTATGGGGGGAACAATGAGCAGTTCTTC. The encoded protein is CASSYGGNNEQFF.

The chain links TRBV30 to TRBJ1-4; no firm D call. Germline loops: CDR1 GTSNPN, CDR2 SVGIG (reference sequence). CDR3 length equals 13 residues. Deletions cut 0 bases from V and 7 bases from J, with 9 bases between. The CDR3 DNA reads TGTGCCTGGAGTGTAAACGAGGCTGAAAAACTGTTTTTT. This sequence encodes CAWSVNEAEKLFF.

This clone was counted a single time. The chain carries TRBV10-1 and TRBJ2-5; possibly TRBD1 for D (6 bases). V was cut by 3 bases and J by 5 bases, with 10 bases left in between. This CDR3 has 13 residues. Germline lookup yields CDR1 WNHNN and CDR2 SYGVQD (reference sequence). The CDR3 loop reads CASSEQGQETQYF. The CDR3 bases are TGCGCCAGCAGTGAACAGGGTCAGGAGACCCAGTACTTC.

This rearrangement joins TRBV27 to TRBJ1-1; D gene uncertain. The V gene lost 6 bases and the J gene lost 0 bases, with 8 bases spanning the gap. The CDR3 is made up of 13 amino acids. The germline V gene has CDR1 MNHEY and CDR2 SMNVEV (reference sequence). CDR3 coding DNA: TGTGCCAGCAGATTGGCATTGAACACTGAAGCTTTCTTT. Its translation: CASRLALNTEAFF.

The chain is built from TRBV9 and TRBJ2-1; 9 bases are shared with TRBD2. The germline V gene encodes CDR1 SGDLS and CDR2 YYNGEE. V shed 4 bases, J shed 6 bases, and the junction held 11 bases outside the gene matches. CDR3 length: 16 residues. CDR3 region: CASSPRSLAGSNEQFF. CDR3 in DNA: TGTGCCAGCAGCCCCAGAAGCCTAGCGGGAAGCAATGAGCAGTTCTTC. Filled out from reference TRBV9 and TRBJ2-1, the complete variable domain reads DSGVTQTPKHLITATGQRVTLRCSPRSGDLSVYWYQQSLDQGLQFLIQYYNGEERAKGNILERFSAQQFPDLHSELNLSSLELGDSALYFCASSPRSLAGSNEQFFGPGTRLTVL.

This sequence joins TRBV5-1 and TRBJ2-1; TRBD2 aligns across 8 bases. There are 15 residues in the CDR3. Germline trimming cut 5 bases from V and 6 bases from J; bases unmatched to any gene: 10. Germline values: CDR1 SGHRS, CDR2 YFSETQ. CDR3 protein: CASSPGGPLSNEQFF. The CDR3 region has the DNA TGCGCCAGCAGTCCGGGGGGGCCCCTGAGCAATGAGCAGTTCTTC.

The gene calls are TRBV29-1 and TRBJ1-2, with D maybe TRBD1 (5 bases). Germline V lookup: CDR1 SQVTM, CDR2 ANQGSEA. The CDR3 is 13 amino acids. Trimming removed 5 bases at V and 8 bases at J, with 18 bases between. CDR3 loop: CSVKGTAEGGYTF. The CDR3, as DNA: TGCAGCGTTAAAGGGACTGCTGAGGGCGGCTACACCTTC.

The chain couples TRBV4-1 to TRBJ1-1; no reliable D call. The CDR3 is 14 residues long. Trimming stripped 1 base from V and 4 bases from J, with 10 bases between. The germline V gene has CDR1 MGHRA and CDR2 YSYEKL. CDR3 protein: CASSQAYEGTEAFF. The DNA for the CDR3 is TGCGCCAGCAGCCAAGCGTACGAGGGCACTGAAGCTTTCTTT.

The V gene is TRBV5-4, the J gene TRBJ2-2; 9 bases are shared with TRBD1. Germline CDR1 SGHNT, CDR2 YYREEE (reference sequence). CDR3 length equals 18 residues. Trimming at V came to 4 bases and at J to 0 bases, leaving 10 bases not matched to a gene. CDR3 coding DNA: TGTGCCAGCAGCACCGGACAGGGGACAACTCCGAACACCGGGGAGCTGTTTTTT. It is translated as CASSTGQGTTPNTGELFF.

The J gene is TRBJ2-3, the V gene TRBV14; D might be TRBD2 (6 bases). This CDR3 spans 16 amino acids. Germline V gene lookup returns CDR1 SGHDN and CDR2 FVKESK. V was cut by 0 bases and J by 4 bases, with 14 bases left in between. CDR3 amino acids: CASSQEAYGGADTQYF. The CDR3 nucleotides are TGTGCCAGCAGCCAAGAGGCCTACGGAGGGGCAGATACGCAGTATTTT.